The T cell receptor (beta chain) described here comes from a study of identical twins. TCRdb reprocessed the 5' RACE reads via MiXCR and lists one record per CDR3 protein. The sample holds about 570,000 distinct CDR3 sequences; more than 9% are singletons and the top ten take approximately 3.2%. V lost 2 bases and J 5 bases, leaving 10 bases between the germline ends. CDR1 and CDR2 from the germline V gene are LNHDA and SQIVND (reference sequence). The CDR3 runs 14 residues. The same data also contributed to another study, on yellow fever vaccine responses in identical twins.

The clonotype comes from a woman between 18 and 30 years old in good health. The V call is TRBV19, the J call TRBJ2-1; D is uncertain. The sequenced material came from PBMCs. The CDR3 loop reads CASSINPGDNEQFF. The CDR3 region has the DNA TGTGCCAGTAGTATAAACCCAGGCGACAATGAGCAGTTCTTC. Filled out from reference TRBV19 and TRBJ2-1, the complete variable domain reads DGGITQSPKYLFRKEGQNVTLSCEQNLNHDAMYWYRQDPGQGLRLIYYSQIVNDFQKGDIAEGYSVSREKKESFPLTVTSAQKNPTAFYLCASSINPGDNEQFFGPGTRLTVL.